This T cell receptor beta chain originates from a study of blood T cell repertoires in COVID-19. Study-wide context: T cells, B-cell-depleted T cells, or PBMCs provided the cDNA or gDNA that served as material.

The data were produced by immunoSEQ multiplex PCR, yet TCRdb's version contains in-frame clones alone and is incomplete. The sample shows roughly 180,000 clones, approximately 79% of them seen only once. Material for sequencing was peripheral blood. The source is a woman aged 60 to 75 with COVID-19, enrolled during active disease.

This chain's CDR3 is CASSLQGVGELFF. CDR3 nucleotide sequence: TGTGCCAGCAGCCTACAGGGAGTCGGGGAGCTGTTTTTT. This chain links TRBV14 with TRBJ2-2, with D maybe TRBD1 (6 bases). V was cut by 4 bases and J by 7 bases, with 10 bases left in between. The CDR3 loop spans 13 amino acids. Germline loops: CDR1 SGHDN, CDR2 FVKESK.